The 15 T cell receptor beta chains given below trace back to one sample, sequenced in a study of T-cell reconstitution after alpha-beta-depleted transplantation in children. As it was prepared, the TCRbeta library received unique molecular identifiers. MiXCR, applied by TCRdb to the PCR reads, yields one record per CDR3 protein. In the table there are about 77,000 distinct CDR3 sequences, over 15% of which are singletons. Source: PBMCs, mostly from graft donor cells, taken 360 days after TCRalphabeta/CD19-depleted stem cell transplant. The receptors derive from a male patient aged 2-9 years who had a stem cell transplant for acute lymphoblastic leukemia, so the T cells may come from the graft donor.

The chain recombines TRBV3-1 with TRBJ1-2, with a possible D match to TRBD1 (5 bases). CDR1 is LGHDT and CDR2 is YNNKEL in the germline V gene (reference sequence). The CDR3 totals 15 residues. The V gene lost 3 bases and the J gene lost 2 bases, with 13 bases spanning the gap. The CDR3 nucleotides read TGTGCCAGCAGCCAGGGGGTGGCAGGGAACTATGGCTACACCTTC. Residues: CASSQGVAGNYGYTF.

V gene TRBV6-5 combines with J gene TRBJ2-7; 8 bases line up with TRBD1. V trimming: 2 bases; J trimming: 3 bases; junction bases outside the gene matches: 9. From germline, CDR1 is MNHEY and CDR2 SVGAGI. The length of the CDR3 is 16 residues. CDR3: CASSYLTPTGGYEQYF. CDR3 sequence (DNA): TGTGCCAGCAGTTACCTAACCCCCACAGGGGGCTACGAGCAGTACTTC.

The chain links TRBV5-1 to TRBJ2-5, with D unresolved. Trimming removed 1 base from V and 8 bases from J, with 18 bases in between. Germline values: CDR1 SGHRS, CDR2 YFSETQ. This CDR3 is 15 amino acids long. The CDR3 here is CASSLSLELRETQYF. CDR3 DNA sequence: TGCGCCAGCAGCTTGTCCCTAGAGCTAAGGGAAACCCAGTACTTC.

The chain recombines TRBV7-9 with TRBJ2-5; TRBD2 matches at 13 bases. The CDR3 loop spans 16 amino acids. V shed 5 bases and J 2 bases; nucleotides not matched to a gene: 5. Per the germline V gene, CDR1 is SEHNR and CDR2 is FQNEAQ (reference sequence). CDR3 DNA sequence: TGTGCCAGCAGCCAGGGACTAGCGGGATTACAAGAGACCCAGTACTTC. As protein: CASSQGLAGLQETQYF.

This clonotype turned up a few times. This chain uses TRBV29-1 with TRBJ2-7; 10 bases agree with TRBD2. V lost 7 bases to trimming and J lost 4 bases; unmatched junction nucleotides: 4. The germline V gene has CDR1 SQVTM and CDR2 ANQGSEA. CDR3 length: 12 residues. The CDR3 loop reads CSASGSWYEQYF. The CDR3 DNA is TGCAGCGCTAGCGGGAGTTGGTACGAGCAGTACTTC.

This clonotype was seen ten or more times. The chain recombines TRBV29-1 with TRBJ2-5; D may be TRBD1 (5 bases). This CDR3 region has 14 residues. Germline CDR1 is SQVTM and CDR2 is ANQGSEA. V lost 8 bases and J lost 4, with 20 bases in between. CDR3 nucleotides: TGCAGCTTCCTGCGGCGGACAAGCAGAGAGACCCAGTACTTC. It translates to CSFLRRTSRETQYF.

This clonotype was detected only a few times. The genes are TRBV15 and TRBJ1-5; 7 nucleotides match TRBD1. V dropped 7 bases and J dropped 0; count of bases not matched to a gene: 6. The CDR3 totals 15 residues. Germline V gene data show CDR1 as LNHNV and CDR2 as YYDKDF (reference sequence). The CDR3 region is CATTSTGHSNQPQHF. The CDR3 DNA is TGTGCCACCACCTCGACAGGGCATAGCAATCAGCCCCAGCATTTT.

This clonotype was counted between two and nine times. The rearrangement uses TRBV29-1 and TRBJ2-5; 11 bases are shared with TRBD2. The CDR3 covers 15 residues. The V gene's germline CDR1 is SQVTM and CDR2 ANQGSEA. Trimming at V came to 3 bases and at J to 1 base, leaving 4 bases not matched to a gene. CDR3 sequence reads: CSVESSGRSQETQYF. The CDR3 DNA reads as TGCAGCGTTGAGTCTAGCGGGAGGTCCCAAGAGACCCAGTACTTC.

The chain combines TRBV11-3 with TRBJ2-7; TRBD1 matches at 7 bases. Per the germline V gene, CDR1 is SGHNT and CDR2 is YENEEA. V was pared by 5 bases and J by 3 bases, with 4 bases of the junction left unmatched. CDR3 length: 13 residues. DNA for the CDR3: TGTGCCAGCAGCCCGGGACAGCACTACGAGCAGTACTTC. Residues: CASSPGQHYEQYF.

This chain connects TRBV5-1 to TRBJ1-2; D unclear. Trimming pared 1 base from V and 6 bases from J, leaving 19 bases between. CDR1 and CDR2 from the germline V gene are SGHRS and YFSETQ. There are 16 residues in the CDR3. DNA for the CDR3: TGCGCCAGCAGCTTGATTGGGGAGGGAAAGTCGCATGGCTACACCTTC. Its protein is CASSLIGEGKSHGYTF.

The rearrangement joins TRBV5-1 to TRBJ2-6; no reliable D call. The V end lost 3 bases, the J end lost 3 bases, and 7 bases lay between the germline ends. The CDR3 runs 14 residues. Germline V gives CDR1 SGHRS, CDR2 YFSETQ. CDR3 nucleotide sequence: TGCGCCAGCAGCTCAGTCGGTGGGGCCAACGTCCTGACTTTC. This sequence encodes CASSSVGGANVLTF.

Points on this clonotype: One end of the junction does not line up with germline, which may come from a read error. The J gene is TRBJ2-1, the V gene TRBV12-3 or TRBV12-4, with 9 bases matching TRBD2. This CDR3 contains 15 residues. CDR3 sequence: CASSLAGFSYNEQFF. The CDR3 DNA sequence: TGTGCCAGCAGTCTAGCGGGGTTCTCCTACAATGAGCAGTTCTTC.

The chain couples TRBV6-2 or TRBV6-3 to TRBJ2-7; no definite D call. Trimming removed 6 bases from V and 4 bases from J, with 10 bases in between. The CDR3 length is 12 residues. CDR1 is MNHEY, CDR2 SVGEGT, per germline. In DNA form, the CDR3 reads TGTGCCAGCAGCCTCTCGAATTACGAGCAGTACTTC. This gives the protein CASSLSNYEQYF.

J is TRBJ2-5 and V is TRBV20-1; no clear D. V lost 2 bases and J 1 base, leaving 5 bases between the germline ends. Germline lookup yields CDR1 DFQATT and CDR2 SNEGSKA (reference sequence). The length of the CDR3 is 12 residues. The CDR3 region has the DNA TGCAGTGCTAGATACAGCCAAGAGACCCAGTACTTC. Its protein is CSARYSQETQYF.

The gene calls are TRBV6-5 and TRBJ2-7; 9 bases fit TRBD2. The CDR3 consists of 15 residues. V lost 4 bases to trimming and J lost 0 bases; unmatched junction nucleotides: 4. Germline V lookup: CDR1 MNHEY, CDR2 SVGAGI. CDR3 in amino acids: CASSSVAGDSYEQYF. As DNA, the CDR3 is TGTGCCAGCAGTTCAGTAGCGGGAGACTCCTACGAGCAGTACTTC.